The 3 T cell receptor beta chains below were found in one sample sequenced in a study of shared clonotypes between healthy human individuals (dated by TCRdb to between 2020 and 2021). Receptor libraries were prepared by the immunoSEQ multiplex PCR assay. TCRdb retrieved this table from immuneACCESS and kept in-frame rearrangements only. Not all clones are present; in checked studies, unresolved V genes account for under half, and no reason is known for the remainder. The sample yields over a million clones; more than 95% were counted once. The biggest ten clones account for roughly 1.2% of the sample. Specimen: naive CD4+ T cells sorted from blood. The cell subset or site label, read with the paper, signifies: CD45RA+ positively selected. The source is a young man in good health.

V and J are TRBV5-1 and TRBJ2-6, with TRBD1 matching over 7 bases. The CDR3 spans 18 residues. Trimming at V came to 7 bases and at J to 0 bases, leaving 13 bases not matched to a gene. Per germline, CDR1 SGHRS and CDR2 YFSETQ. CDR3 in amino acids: CASPLRNRGSSGANVLTF. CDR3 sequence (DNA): TGCGCCAGCCCCTTAAGGAACAGGGGAAGCTCTGGGGCCAACGTCCTGACTTTC.

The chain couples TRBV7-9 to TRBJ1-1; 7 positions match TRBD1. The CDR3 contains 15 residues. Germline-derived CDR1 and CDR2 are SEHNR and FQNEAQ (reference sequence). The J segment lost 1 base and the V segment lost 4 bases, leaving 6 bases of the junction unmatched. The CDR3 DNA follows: TGTGCCAGCAGCTCGTTAGGACAGGAGAACACTGAAGCTTTCTTT. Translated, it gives CASSSLGQENTEAFF.

CDR3 sequence: CASRGGLTTNEQFF. The DNA for the CDR3 is TGCGCCAGCAGGGGCGGACTAACCACTAATGAGCAGTTCTTC. This chain uses TRBV5-1 with TRBJ2-1; tentatively, D is TRBD2 (6 bases). Germline V CDR1 and CDR2: SGHRS, YFSETQ. Trimming took off 5 bases at V and 7 bases at J, with 16 bases between the two ends. This CDR3 contains 14 residues.